One sample yielded the 32 T cell receptor beta chains listed below, sequenced in a study of spatial heterogeneity in lung cancer. From the 5' RACE reads, TCRdb called clonotypes with MiXCR, one entry per CDR3 protein. The repertoire includes around 98,000 distinct CDR3 sequences, approximately 19% of them detected once, and 20% to 25% sits in the top ten. This sample's time point: blood at routine non-recurrence follow-up after resection. This sample comprised PBMCs, obtained at follow-up. All receptors derive from a male donor with early-stage non-small cell lung cancer.

This clonotype was seen a handful of times. This chain links TRBV5-1 with TRBJ1-1; D is ambiguous. Germline-derived CDR1 and CDR2 are SGHRS and YFSETQ. The length of the CDR3 is 13 residues. V was shortened by 0 bases and J by 5 bases, with 8 bases between the two germline ends. As DNA, the CDR3 is TGCGCCAGCAGCTTGGAGGGAGTAACTGAAGCTTTCTTT. Translated: CASSLEGVTEAFF.

The chain couples TRBV6-2 or TRBV6-3 to TRBJ2-1; D unresolved. Looked up from germline, CDR1 is MNHEY and CDR2 is SVGEGT. The V gene lost 4 bases and the J gene lost 10 bases, with 14 bases spanning the gap. This CDR3 region has 13 residues. This CDR3 reads CASSSQVLGEQFF. In nucleotides, the CDR3 is TGTGCCAGCAGTTCCCAGGTGCTGGGGGAGCAGTTCTTC.

This chain links TRBV7-2 with TRBJ2-1; D not resolved. CDR3 length: 16 amino acids. Trimming took 3 bases from V and 2 from J, leaving 14 bases between them. Germline values: CDR1 SGHTA, CDR2 FQGNSA. CDR3 sequence: CASSFEAVAAYNEQFF. CDR3 nucleotides: TGTGCCAGCAGCTTTGAGGCGGTTGCAGCCTACAATGAGCAGTTCTTC.

The chain employs TRBV11-2 and TRBJ1-1; a weak D match, TRBD1 (5 bases). Trimming took 5 bases from V and 4 from J, leaving 17 bases between them. CDR1 and CDR2 (germline): SGHAT, FQNNGV. CDR3 size: 15 residues. For the CDR3, the DNA is TGTGCCAGCAGCCCCGTCATCTTGGGGGGCACTGAAGCTTTCTTT. Encoded protein: CASSPVILGGTEAFF.

This rearrangement joins TRBV20-1 to TRBJ1-2, with TRBD1 matching over 7 bases. V gave up 3 bases and J gave up 1 base; unmatched junction bases: 8. Germline V gene data show CDR1 as DFQATT and CDR2 as SNEGSKA (reference sequence). The CDR3 has 15 amino acids. The CDR3 bases are TGCAGTGCTAGCGACAGGGAAACTCATAACTATGGCTACACCTTC. It encodes CSASDRETHNYGYTF.

This clonotype was observed a handful of times. V usage is TRBV29-1 and J usage is TRBJ1-1; 11 bases map to TRBD1. Trimming took 6 bases from V and 3 from J; bases not matched to a gene: 6. There are 14 residues in the CDR3. Germline CDR1 and CDR2: SQVTM and ANQGSEA. This CDR3 is CSVWDRGTYTEAFF. The DNA for the CDR3 is TGCAGCGTCTGGGACAGGGGGACCTACACTGAAGCTTTCTTT.

This clonotype has only a few counts. The rearrangement links TRBV7-2 to TRBJ1-1, with TRBD1 matching 9 bases. There are 15 residues in the CDR3. The V and J ends lost 5 bases and 1 base, in that order; junction bases with no gene match: 5. The germline V gene encodes CDR1 SGHTA and CDR2 FQGNSA. CDR3 coding DNA: TGTGCCAGCAGCAAATGGACAGGGGCGAACACTGAAGCTTTCTTT. It encodes CASSKWTGANTEAFF.

The sample holds many counts of this clonotype. This chain links TRBV3-1 with TRBJ1-2; possible D gene TRBD1, 6 bases. From germline, CDR1 is LGHDT and CDR2 YNNKEL (reference sequence). This CDR3 has 15 amino acids. Trimming left V 4 bases short and J 4 bases short, with 16 bases between. As DNA, the CDR3 is TGTGCCAGCAGCCCAGATGGGGGCTTCGGCTATGGCTACACCTTC. Its protein product is CASSPDGGFGYGYTF.

The chain carries TRBV7-9 and TRBJ1-5; 10 nucleotides align to TRBD1. The CDR3 runs 15 residues. Looked up from germline, CDR1 is SEHNR and CDR2 is FQNEAQ (reference sequence). The V gene end was trimmed by 5 bases and the J gene end by 7 bases; junction bases not matched to a gene: 8. The CDR3 DNA sequence: TGTGCCAGCAGCCCCGGGACAGGGGCCGAGCAGCCCCAGCATTTT. The encoded protein is CASSPGTGAEQPQHF. Looking up the rest from reference TRBV7-9 and TRBJ1-5 gives the full variable domain: DTGVSQNPRHKITKRGQNVTFRCDPISEHNRLYWYRQTLGQGPEFLTYFQNEAQLEKSRLLSDRFSAERPKGSFSTLEIQRTEQGDSAMYLCASSPGTGAEQPQHFGDGTRLSIL.

The chain couples TRBV7-6 to TRBJ2-7, with a weak D call TRBD2 (5 bases). From germline, CDR1 is SGHVS and CDR2 FNYEAQ. Trimming took 0 bases from V and 3 from J, leaving 15 bases between them. The CDR3 has 16 amino acids. CDR3 region: CASSLAAGEDFYEQYF. The CDR3 DNA reads as TGTGCCAGCAGCTTAGCGGCCGGGGAAGATTTCTACGAGCAGTACTTC. Filled out from reference TRBV7-6 and TRBJ2-7, the complete variable domain reads GAGVSQSPRYKVTKRGQDVALRCDPISGHVSLYWYRQALGQGPEFLTYFNYEAQQDKSGLPNDRFSAERPEGSISTLTIQRTEQRDSAMYRCASSLAAGEDFYEQYFGPGTRLTVT.

V and J are TRBV2 and TRBJ1-3, with D perhaps matching TRBD1 (5 bases). V was trimmed by 7 bases and J by 2 bases, leaving 15 bases between them. This CDR3 comprises 15 residues. CDR1 and CDR2 from the germline V gene are SNHLY and FYNNEI. The CDR3: CASTPGGRAGNTIYF. Here the CDR3 DNA reads TGTGCCAGCACCCCCGGGGGAAGGGCTGGAAACACCATATATTTT.

This clonotype was found a few times. The chain couples TRBV7-2 to TRBJ2-2; TRBD1 aligns across 7 bases. This CDR3 comprises 13 residues. The V and J ends lost 5 bases and 4 bases, in that order; junction bases with no gene match: 1. Germline V gives CDR1 SGHTA, CDR2 FQGNSA. The CDR3 here is CASSRDSTGELFF. The CDR3 nucleotides read TGTGCCAGCAGCCGGGACAGCACCGGGGAGCTGTTTTTT.

This clonotype is a singleton in its sample. The V and J genes are TRBV12-3 or TRBV12-4 and TRBJ1-5; no reliable D call. V lost 3 bases to trimming and J lost 2 bases, with 5 bases between them. The CDR3 covers 13 residues. The DNA of the CDR3 is TGTGCCAGCAGTTTCCAGGGCAATCAGCCCCAGCATTTT. Translation gives CASSFQGNQPQHF.

This clonotype was detected only a few times. The J gene is TRBJ1-1, the V gene TRBV15, with no clear D. This CDR3 is built from 15 residues. The germline V gene encodes CDR1 LNHNV and CDR2 YYDKDF (reference sequence). Between the trimmed V and J ends, which lost 1 base and 5 bases, there was a span of 14 bases. Written as DNA, the CDR3 is TGTGCCACCAGCAGAGGACCCCCTCAGAAGACTGAAGCTTTCTTT. This sequence encodes CATSRGPPQKTEAFF.

This clonotype turned up a few times. V is TRBV7-3 and J is TRBJ2-7, with D tentatively TRBD2 (5 bases). Germline V gene lookup returns CDR1 SGHTA and CDR2 FQGTGA. CDR3 size: 12 residues. V dropped 3 bases and J dropped 7 bases, with 10 bases sitting between them. CDR3: CASSLSEGEQYF. CDR3 in DNA: TGTGCCAGCAGCTTGTCCGAGGGAGAGCAGTACTTC.

This clonotype was detected a few times. This rearrangement joins TRBV6-5 to TRBJ2-2, with 7 bases lining up with TRBD1. This CDR3 has 17 amino acids. From germline, CDR1 is MNHEY and CDR2 SVGAGI. V shed 2 bases and J 3 bases; nucleotides not matched to a gene: 9. The CDR3 is CASSYSGTEKDTGELFF. The CDR3 coding sequence is TGTGCCAGCAGTTACAGTGGGACAGAGAAGGACACCGGGGAGCTGTTTTTT.

The rearrangement uses TRBV27 and TRBJ1-5, with 9 bases lining up with TRBD1. The CDR3 extends over 16 amino acids. The germline gives CDR1 MNHEY, CDR2 SMNVEV (reference sequence). J gave up 1 base and V 5 bases, and 6 bases lay outside the gene matches. DNA of the CDR3: TGTGCCAGCAGTCCTAGGACAGGGGTGAGCAATCAGCCCCAGCATTTT. Its protein product is CASSPRTGVSNQPQHF.

This clonotype came up a few times. The V gene is TRBV20-1, the J gene TRBJ1-1; D is perhaps TRBD1 (6 bases). The germline V and J ends were trimmed by 5 bases and 1 base, with 11 bases remaining between them. The CDR3 contains 13 residues. CDR1 and CDR2 from the germline V gene are DFQATT and SNEGSKA (reference sequence). This chain's CDR3 is CSAQETGNTEAFF. The CDR3 DNA reads as TGCAGTGCTCAGGAGACAGGGAACACTGAAGCTTTCTTT.

This clonotype was found a few times. The V call is TRBV20-1, the J call TRBJ1-6; maybe TRBD1 (5 bases). This CDR3 is built from 14 residues. Germline CDR1 DFQATT, CDR2 SNEGSKA (reference sequence). V dropped 1 base and J dropped 8 bases, with 12 bases sitting between them. The CDR3 bases are TGCAGTGCTAGAGTGGGAGTGGGGGATTCACCCCTCCACTTT. This encodes CSARVGVGDSPLHF.

This chain joins TRBV9 and TRBJ2-1; D is perhaps TRBD2 (8 bases). The germline V and J ends were trimmed by 4 bases and 7 bases, with 18 bases remaining between them. This CDR3 has 15 residues. In germline, CDR1 is SGDLS, CDR2 YYNGEE. The CDR3 DNA follows: TGTGCCAGCAGCCCACAGGGGCGGGGGGCGAATGAGCAGTTCTTC. This codes for CASSPQGRGANEQFF.

The table lists this clonotype with a few counts. The CDR3 nucleotides read TGTGCCAGCAGAGGGGGGACAGGGGGCGGGCGGAACACTGAAGCTTTCTTT. Amino acid sequence: CASRGGTGGGRNTEAFF. This rearrangement joins TRBV12-3 or TRBV12-4 to TRBJ1-1; TRBD1 aligns across 12 bases. This CDR3 is built from 17 residues. The trim removed 6 bases at V and 1 base at J, leaving 9 bases unmatched.

The chain combines TRBV6-2 or TRBV6-3 with TRBJ2-4; 9 nucleotides line up with TRBD1. V dropped 4 bases and J dropped 7; count of bases not matched to a gene: 8. The CDR3 loop spans 15 amino acids. CDR1 and CDR2 from the germline V gene are MNHEY and SVGEGT. CDR3 sequence reads: CASSSPHGTGNIQYF. The CDR3 nucleotides are TGTGCCAGCAGTTCACCCCACGGGACAGGGAACATTCAGTACTTC.

This clonotype was counted a few times. This chain links TRBV15 with TRBJ2-5, with 14 positions matching TRBD2. J gave up 5 bases and V 3 bases, and 11 bases lay outside the gene matches. The CDR3 has 18 residues. Germline CDR1 is LNHNV and CDR2 is YYDKDF (reference sequence). CDR3: CATSRTAGTSGGGETQYF. CDR3 DNA: TGTGCCACCAGCAGGACGGCAGGGACTAGCGGGGGAGGGGAGACCCAGTACTTC.

The V call is TRBV9, the J call TRBJ1-2; maybe TRBD1 (6 bases). Trimming took off 1 base at V and 9 bases at J, with 10 bases between the two ends. CDR3 length: 12 residues. Germline V gene lookup returns CDR1 SGDLS and CDR2 YYNGEE. The CDR3 loop is CASSVQGSRYTF. For the CDR3, the DNA is TGTGCCAGCAGCGTACAGGGGAGTCGCTACACCTTC.

Ten or more counts support this clonotype. The rearrangement joins TRBV20-1 to TRBJ1-2; D remains unclear. This CDR3 spans 10 amino acids. Germline V gene sequence: CDR1 DFQATT, CDR2 SNEGSKA (reference sequence). V was pared by 3 bases and J by 6 bases, with 5 bases between. CDR3 DNA sequence: TGCAGTGCTAGGGGTAATGGCTACACCTTC. Translated, it gives CSARGNGYTF.

This clonotype was counted a few times. This chain uses TRBV30 with TRBJ2-3, with unresolved D. The CDR3 loop spans 14 amino acids. Germline CDR1 is GTSNPN and CDR2 is SVGIG (reference sequence). Deletions cut 3 bases from V and 2 bases from J, with 12 bases between. CDR3 nucleotides: TGTGCCTGGAGCGACGGTCTTTCCACAGATACGCAGTATTTT. This codes for CAWSDGLSTDTQYF.

The chain links TRBV2 to TRBJ1-1, with 7 bases aligning to TRBD1. With V trimmed by 6 bases and J by 1 base, 8 bases remained unmatched. CDR1 is SNHLY and CDR2 is FYNNEI in the germline V gene. The CDR3 consists of 15 residues. CDR3 protein: CASSESGTANTEAFF. CDR3 bases: TGTGCCAGCAGCGAGTCCGGGACAGCGAACACTGAAGCTTTCTTT.

This chain connects TRBV20-1 to TRBJ1-5; no definite D call. This CDR3 contains 13 residues. Trimming removed 6 bases at V and 0 bases at J, with 9 bases between. The germline CDR1 and CDR2 sequences are DFQATT and SNEGSKA (reference sequence). The CDR3 loop reads CSARPSSNQPQHF. For the CDR3, the DNA is TGCAGTGCAAGGCCGAGTAGCAATCAGCCCCAGCATTTT.

Ten or more counts support this clonotype. The V call is TRBV6-5, the J call TRBJ1-1; D ambiguous. Germline loops: CDR1 MNHEY, CDR2 SVGAGI. V was trimmed by 2 bases and J by 3 bases, leaving 7 bases between them. The CDR3 runs 13 residues. The CDR3 here is CASSYNRYTEAFF. CDR3 DNA: TGTGCCAGCAGTTACAATAGGTACACTGAAGCTTTCTTT.

The V gene is TRBV20-1, the J gene TRBJ2-5, with a weak D call TRBD2 (6 bases). Germline CDR1 reads DFQATT; CDR2 reads SNEGSKA (reference sequence). The CDR3 spans 14 residues. The V end lost 5 bases, the J end lost 4 bases, and 17 bases lay between the germline ends. CDR3 DNA: TGCAGTGCTCCGACTAGGCACGTGGTAGAGACCCAGTACTTC. This encodes CSAPTRHVVETQYF.

The chain is built from TRBV20-1 and TRBJ1-4; D unclear. V gave up 3 bases and J gave up 4 bases, with 6 bases separating them. This CDR3 region has 12 residues. The germline V gene has CDR1 DFQATT and CDR2 SNEGSKA (reference sequence). The CDR3 DNA reads as TGCAGTGCTAGTCCCGTTAATGAAAAACTGTTTTTT. Its translation: CSASPVNEKLFF.

The chain carries TRBV5-4 and TRBJ2-3; possibly TRBD1 for D (5 bases). Trimming took 0 bases from V and 1 from J, leaving 12 bases between them. The CDR3 covers 16 residues. The germline gives CDR1 SGHNT, CDR2 YYREEE (reference sequence). CDR3 bases: TGTGCCAGCAGCTTGGTTGAGTTCAGGGGCACAGATACGCAGTATTTT. This encodes CASSLVEFRGTDTQYF.